The 24 T cell receptor beta chains reported below all come from one sample, sequenced in a study of blood T cell repertoires in COVID-19. Sequenced by immunoSEQ multiplex PCR; TCRdb stores in-frame clones only, minus some. The sample carries under 250,000 clones, over 80% recorded once. Input material: PBMCs or T cells enriched from blood (not recorded which). All receptors come from a woman under 40 with acute COVID-19.

This clone occurred once. CDR3 in amino acids: CASSLLGAETQYF. CDR3 coding DNA: TGTGCCAGCAGCTTACTAGGGGCAGAGACCCAGTACTTC. The chain uses TRBV7-2 and TRBJ2-5; tentatively, D is TRBD1 (5 bases). The CDR3 has 13 residues. V shed 2 bases and J shed 4 bases, with 8 bases lying between them. The germline CDR1 and CDR2 sequences are SGHTA and FQGNSA. Combining the CDR3 with reference TRBV7-2 and TRBJ2-5 gives the whole variable domain GAGVSQSPSNKVTEKGKDVELRCDPISGHTALYWYRQSLGQGLEFLIYFQGNSAPDKSGLPSDRFSAERTGGSVSTLTIQRTQQEDSAVYLCASSLLGAETQYFGPGTRLLVL.

The chain recombines TRBV27 with TRBJ2-4, with TRBD1 matching 9 bases. CDR1 is MNHEY, CDR2 SMNVEV, per germline (reference sequence). V lost 0 bases, J lost 2 bases, and 14 bases stayed unmatched. CDR3 length: 20 amino acids. CDR3 sequence reads: CASSLSAHPGQGLSKNIQYF. CDR3 coding DNA: TGTGCCAGCAGTTTATCGGCCCACCCGGGACAGGGCCTTTCCAAAAACATTCAGTACTTC.

This chain joins TRBV19 and TRBJ1-2, with D tentatively TRBD1 (5 bases). V was clipped by 8 bases and J by 0 bases, with 7 bases between them. The CDR3 has 12 residues. CDR1 LNHDA and CDR2 SQIVND come from the germline V gene (reference sequence). The CDR3 nucleotides read TGTGCCAGTCGCAGGGCTAACTATGGCTACACCTTC. Encoded protein: CASRRANYGYTF.

CDR3 loop: CASSLQGDTEAFF. DNA for the CDR3: TGTGCCAGCAGCCTCCAGGGGGACACTGAAGCTTTCTTT. The J gene is TRBJ1-1, the V gene TRBV3-1 (or the pseudogene TRBV3-2); TRBD1 matches 7 bases. Per the germline V gene, CDR1 is LGHDT and CDR2 is YNNKEL (reference sequence). V dropped 4 bases and J dropped 3; count of bases not matched to a gene: 2. The CDR3 is 13 residues long.

This chain uses TRBV4-1 with TRBJ2-7; 8 positions match TRBD1. The germline CDR1 and CDR2 sequences are MGHRA and YSYEKL. Unmatched junction bases numbered 10, after V lost 3 bases and J lost 3 bases. This CDR3 has 16 amino acids. This CDR3 reads CASSHRLRDRYYEQYF. In DNA, the CDR3 is TGCGCCAGCAGCCACCGACTCCGGGACAGGTACTACGAGCAGTACTTC.

The genes are TRBV6-2 or TRBV6-3 and TRBJ2-2, with D maybe TRBD2 (6 bases). Per the germline V gene, CDR1 is MNHEY and CDR2 is SVGEGT. The CDR3 loop spans 18 amino acids. V was shortened by 2 bases and J by 7 bases, with 23 bases between the two germline ends. CDR3 DNA: TGTGCCAGCAGTTACCCGCGGAGGGTTTCCGTGCCCGTCGGGGAGCTGTTTTTT. The encoded protein is CASSYPRRVSVPVGELFF.

The chain recombines TRBV7-2 with TRBJ1-4; D may be TRBD1 (5 bases). Trimming took off 1 base at V and 11 bases at J, with 17 bases between the two ends. CDR1 and CDR2 (germline): SGHTA, FQGNSA. The CDR3 runs to 15 residues. CDR3 sequence reads: CASSLDLGVGGKLFF. CDR3 coding DNA: TGTGCCAGCAGCTTAGACCTAGGTGTCGGGGGGAAACTGTTTTTT.

This clone was seen a few times. This chain connects TRBV11-2 to TRBJ2-3, with D perhaps TRBD2 (6 bases). V dropped 0 bases and J dropped 9 bases, with 7 bases sitting between them. Germline CDR1 and CDR2: SGHAT and FQNNGV. CDR3 length equals 12 residues. CDR3 loop: CASSLEGGTQYF. The CDR3 nucleotides are TGTGCCAGCAGCTTAGAGGGGGGAACGCAGTATTTT.

V is TRBV18 and J is TRBJ2-2, with 8 bases identical to TRBD1. J lost 7 bases, V lost 7 bases, and 8 bases had no gene match. Germline CDR1 is KGHSH and CDR2 is LQKENI. CDR3 size: 14 residues. The CDR3 bases are TGTGCCAGCTGGACAGGGTTTGATGGCGGGGAGCTGTTTTTT. This encodes CASWTGFDGGELFF. Supplemented by reference TRBV18 and TRBJ2-2, the full variable domain reads NAGVMQNPRHLVRRRGQEARLRCSPMKGHSHVYWYRQLPEEGLKFMVYLQKENIIDESGMPKERFSAEFPKEGPSILRIQQVVRGDSAAYFCASWTGFDGGELFFGEGSRLTVL.

The V gene is TRBV5-6, the J gene TRBJ1-1; 12 bases align to TRBD1. The CDR3 contains 13 residues. The ends lost 3 bases at V and 7 bases at J; junction bases unmatched: 1. CDR1 is SGHDT and CDR2 is YYEEEE in the germline V gene. The CDR3 region is CASSWDRGHEAFF. The CDR3 coding sequence is TGTGCCAGCAGCTGGGACAGGGGGCATGAAGCTTTCTTT.

The J gene is TRBJ1-1, the V gene TRBV7-6; D unclear. This CDR3 has 11 amino acids. Trimming pared 5 bases from V and 11 bases from J, leaving 12 bases between. In germline, CDR1 is SGHVS, CDR2 FNYEAQ. The CDR3 here is CASSALSGAFF. As DNA, the CDR3 is TGTGCCAGCAGCGCCCTCTCGGGGGCTTTCTTT.

The rearrangement uses TRBV5-6 and TRBJ2-2; TRBD1 agrees at 8 bases. The germline CDR1 and CDR2 sequences are SGHDT and YYEEEE. The CDR3 is made up of 16 amino acids. J was trimmed by 1 base and V by 1 base; bases with no gene match: 3. The CDR3 is CASSLRDRLNTGELFF. The CDR3 coding sequence is TGTGCCAGCAGCTTGAGGGACAGGCTGAACACCGGGGAGCTGTTTTTT.

V gene TRBV5-1 combines with J gene TRBJ1-1; the D is unclear. Trimming left V 7 bases short and J 0 bases short, with 13 bases between. Germline-derived CDR1 and CDR2 are SGHRS and YFSETQ. The CDR3 runs 14 residues. Written as DNA, the CDR3 is TGCGCCAGCCGGGCCGGAGGAGTGAACACTGAAGCTTTCTTT. Amino acid sequence: CASRAGGVNTEAFF.

V is TRBV5-1 and J is TRBJ1-1; tentatively, D is TRBD1 (5 bases). V was clipped by 2 bases and J by 3 bases, with 14 bases between them. Germline lookup yields CDR1 SGHRS and CDR2 YFSETQ. CDR3 length equals 15 residues. In DNA form, the CDR3 reads TGCGCCAGCAGCTTTCTAACCGGGGGGGACACTGAAGCTTTCTTT. Translation gives CASSFLTGGDTEAFF.

The chain employs TRBV3-1 (or the pseudogene TRBV3-2) and TRBJ1-5; 9 nucleotides match TRBD1. CDR3 size: 15 residues. V lost 0 bases to trimming and J lost 5 bases; unmatched junction nucleotides: 2. The germline V gene has CDR1 LGHDT and CDR2 YNNKEL (reference sequence). As DNA, the CDR3 is TGTGCCAGCAGCCAAGAGGGACAGGGTCATCAGCCCCAGCATTTT. Its protein product is CASSQEGQGHQPQHF.

The V call is TRBV10-3, the J call TRBJ1-6; TRBD1 aligns across 12 bases. This CDR3 has 19 amino acids. CDR1 and CDR2 (germline): ENHRY, SYGVKD. Trimming removed 5 bases from V and 9 bases from J; junction bases left unmatched: 17. CDR3 protein: CAISTNSPGQGAVSSPLHF. CDR3 in DNA: TGTGCCATCAGTACAAACTCCCCGGGACAGGGGGCTGTTAGTTCACCCCTCCACTTT.

The chain uses TRBV7-9 and TRBJ1-5, with 8 bases lining up with TRBD1. V dropped 5 bases and J dropped 4; count of bases not matched to a gene: 7. Germline CDR1 SEHNR, CDR2 FQNEAQ (reference sequence). CDR3 length: 15 amino acids. CDR3 residues: CASSPGQGPNQPQHF. The CDR3 coding sequence is TGTGCCAGCAGCCCTGGACAGGGCCCGAATCAGCCCCAGCATTTT.

The chain is built from TRBV6-5 and TRBJ1-2, with TRBD1 as a possible D gene (6 bases). Germline-derived CDR1 and CDR2 are MNHEY and SVGAGI. CDR3 length: 15 residues. V gave up 7 bases and J gave up 3 bases, with 18 bases separating them. For the CDR3, the DNA is TGTGCCAGCAATTCGGACAGCTTACAACACTATGGCTACACCTTC. This encodes CASNSDSLQHYGYTF.

The chain is built from TRBV7-8 and TRBJ1-4; 11 bases line up with TRBD1. The J segment lost 7 bases and the V segment lost 2 bases, leaving 12 bases of the junction unmatched. Per germline, CDR1 SGHVS and CDR2 FQNEAQ. CDR3 length: 18 amino acids. In DNA, the CDR3 is TGTGCCAGCAGCTTAAGGGGACAGGGGGTCGGTCGGGGTGAAAAACTGTTTTTT. As protein: CASSLRGQGVGRGEKLFF.

This chain uses TRBV27 with TRBJ2-7; D might be TRBD1 (6 bases). Trimming stripped 5 bases from V and 2 bases from J, with 16 bases between. There are 15 residues in the CDR3. Germline CDR1 is MNHEY and CDR2 is SMNVEV (reference sequence). In nucleotides, the CDR3 is TGTGCCAGCAGTCCCCCGGACAGATCGGCCTACGAGCAGTACTTC. Protein: CASSPPDRSAYEQYF.

The chain carries TRBV2 and TRBJ1-6; 7 bases fit TRBD1. CDR1 and CDR2 from the germline V gene are SNHLY and FYNNEI. V lost 5 bases and J lost 10; bases outside the gene matches: 14. CDR3 size: 16 residues. CDR3 sequence (DNA): TGTGCCAGCAGTCGCGGACTCCACCAGGGACAGTCACCCCTCCACTTT. This gives the protein CASSRGLHQGQSPLHF.

The V and J genes are TRBV4-1 and TRBJ2-7, with 7 bases fitting TRBD2. Per the germline V gene, CDR1 is MGHRA and CDR2 is YSYEKL. Trimming took 4 bases from V and 0 from J; bases not matched to a gene: 12. CDR3 length: 17 amino acids. CDR3 coding DNA: TGCGCCAGCAGCCGTACACTCGGGAGCGGGGTCTCCTACGAGCAGTACTTC. It is translated as CASSRTLGSGVSYEQYF.

This sequence joins TRBV7-9 and TRBJ1-4; D may be TRBD1 (5 bases). CDR1 is SEHNR and CDR2 is FQNEAQ in the germline V gene (reference sequence). The CDR3 extends over 13 amino acids. V was pared by 4 bases and J by 8 bases, with 11 bases between. In nucleotides, the CDR3 is TGTGCCAGCAGCTCGACAGTCGTCGAAAAACTGTTTTTT. Its translation: CASSSTVVEKLFF.

Concerning this clone itself: The junction does not match germline at one end; this may be a read error. This rearrangement joins TRBV7-7 to TRBJ2-3, with TRBD2 identical over 9 bases. The length of the CDR3 is 15 residues. Per the germline V gene, CDR1 is SSHAT and CDR2 is FNYEAQ (reference sequence). The CDR3 DNA reads as TGTGCTAGCAGTCTCGGCGGGGGGGCCGTTGATACGCAGTATTTT. Translated: CASSLGGGAVDTQYF.